Each of the 6 T cell receptor beta chains below was sequenced from the same sample in a study of T cell changes during pregnancy in multiple sclerosis. Profiled with immunoSEQ multiplex PCR; TCRdb holds only in-frame clones, not every one. The data contain 40,000 to 50,000 clones, roughly nine tenths of them seen just once; the ten biggest clones take up roughly a tenth. Sequencing used CD8+ T cells from peripheral blood mononuclear cells, obtained after pregnancy. The receptors come from a female donor with multiple sclerosis, enrolled in a pregnancy study.

The V call is TRBV6-1, the J call TRBJ2-3, with TRBD2 matching 9 bases. This CDR3 contains 15 residues. Germline assignment: CDR1 MNHNS and CDR2 SASEGT. The junction had 4 bases not matched to a gene; V was cut back by 2 bases and J by 4 bases. The CDR3 sequence is CASSEIAGDSDTQYF. DNA for the CDR3: TGTGCCAGCAGTGAAATAGCGGGGGACTCAGATACGCAGTATTTT.

The chain employs TRBV19 and TRBJ1-1; TRBD1 is a possible D gene (6 bases). Trimming removed 3 bases at V and 11 bases at J, with 10 bases between. The CDR3 is 11 amino acids. Germline loops: CDR1 LNHDA, CDR2 SQIVND (reference sequence). CDR3 loop: CASSITGKAFF. The CDR3 DNA reads TGTGCCAGTAGTATTACAGGGAAGGCTTTCTTT.

A single count supports this clone. The chain is built from TRBV11-2 and TRBJ2-5; D possibly corresponds to TRBD2 (7 bases). The CDR3 consists of 15 residues. V was pared by 3 bases and J by 4 bases, with 15 bases between. Germline loops: CDR1 SGHAT, CDR2 FQNNGV. CDR3 sequence (DNA): TGTGCCAGCAGCTTTGGGGGGGGGCCGGGAGAGACCCAGTACTTC. This translates into CASSFGGGPGETQYF.

The gene calls are TRBV6-5 and TRBJ2-7; no definite D call. V was clipped by 1 base and J by 1 base, with 5 bases between them. There are 13 residues in the CDR3. Germline CDR1 and CDR2: MNHEY and SVGAGI. CDR3 nucleotide sequence: TGTGCCAGCAGTTACTTAGAGTCCTACGAGCAGTACTTC. This gives the protein CASSYLESYEQYF.

V and J are TRBV6-5 and TRBJ1-1, with D hard to call. CDR1 is MNHEY and CDR2 is SVGAGI in the germline V gene. This CDR3 is 11 amino acids long. With 2 bases removed from V and 10 bases from J, the gap between germline ends came to 8 bases. Here the CDR3 reads CASSYGLIAFF. The CDR3 nucleotides read TGTGCCAGCAGTTACGGCCTCATAGCTTTCTTT.

The V gene is TRBV6-1, the J gene TRBJ2-7; tentative D call: TRBD1 (6 bases). Germline lookup yields CDR1 MNHNS and CDR2 SASEGT. V shed 8 bases and J shed 3 bases, with 8 bases lying between them. The CDR3 is 11 residues long. As DNA, the CDR3 is TGTGCCAGCCGGGACAACTACGAGCAGTACTTC. Residues: CASRDNYEQYF.